This is a list of T cell receptor beta chains from one sample in a study of cytomegalovirus exposure and HLA in healthy donors. Assay: immunoSEQ multiplex PCR; the TCRdb copy retains only in-frame clones and omits some. The profile shows 120,000 or so clones, roughly 18% of them singletons. The sample was PBMCs. Receptor source: a female donor in good health and CMV-seropositive. CDR3s include the opening cysteine and the closing phenylalanine or tryptophan. A D gene is named only where the DNA matches it firmly. A clone size is listed for some rows: how often the clone was seen (once, few, many), or a class if it is expanded.

j_gene,d_gene,v_gene,abundance,CDR3aa,CDR3nt
TRBJ1-1,NA,TRBV5-4,NA,CASSRDRFLTYPNTEAFF,TGTGCCAGCAGCCGAGACAGGTTTCTTACTTACCCGAACACTGAAGCTTTCTTT
TRBJ2-1,TRBD2,TRBV20-1,NA,CSARGPAGMFF,TGCAGTGCTAGAGGCCCAGCGGGGATGTTCTTC
TRBJ2-1,NA,TRBV19,NA,CASMNGFGGASYNEQFF,TGTGCCAGTATGAATGGGTTTGGGGGGGCCTCCTACAATGAGCAGTTCTTC
TRBJ2-7,NA,TRBV28,few,CASSPTDRTYEQYF,TGTGCCAGCAGTCCTACCGATCGAACCTACGAGCAGTACTTC
TRBJ2-7,TRBD2,TRBV4-1,few,CASSTNLLAEYEQYF,TGCGCCAGCAGCACCAACTTACTAGCGGAGTACGAGCAGTACTTC
TRBJ1-4,NA,TRBV30,NA,CAWTQGTSIEKLFF,TGTGCCTGGACACAGGGTACCAGCATAGAAAAACTGTTTTTT
TRBJ1-5,TRBD1,TRBV7-2,NA,CASSYGPDRGGQPQHF,TGTGCCAGCAGCTATGGTCCGGACAGGGGTGGTCAGCCCCAGCATTTT
TRBJ2-7,NA,TRBV10-3,NA,CAISPQGPGLNYEQYF,TGTGCCATCAGTCCACAGGGTCCGGGACTAAACTACGAGCAGTACTTC
TRBJ2-1,NA,TRBV6-5,few,CASSYRQAYNEQFF,TGTGCCAGCAGTTACCGTCAGGCCTACAATGAGCAGTTCTTC
TRBJ2-1,TRBD2,TRBV2,NA,CASNLAVSYNEQFF,TGTGCCAGCAACCTAGCGGTTAGCTACAATGAGCAGTTCTTC
TRBJ1-1,NA,TRBV28,NA,CASTLQGYTEAFF,TGTGCCAGCACCTTACAGGGTTACACTGAAGCTTTCTTT
TRBJ2-7,NA,TRBV7-2,NA,CASSPDTRSWSPYEQYF,TGTGCCAGCAGCCCCGATACTAGGTCTTGGAGCCCCTACGAGCAGTACTTC
TRBJ2-5,TRBD2,TRBV5-1,few,CASSVGTSGRRETQYF,TGCGCCAGCAGCGTGGGGACTAGCGGGAGGAGAGAGACCCAGTACTTC
TRBJ2-5,NA,TRBV6-5,few,CASSFGLQETQYF,TGTGCCAGCAGTTTTGGGCTCCAAGAGACCCAGTACTTC
TRBJ2-3,TRBD1,TRBV5-1,NA,CASSPRGQGTHTQYF,TGCGCCAGCAGCCCCCGGGGACAGGGGACGCATACGCAGTATTTT
TRBJ2-4,NA,TRBV4-1,few,CASSHPLTDAKNIRYF,TGCGCCAGCAGCCACCCCCTGACAGACGCCAAAAACATTCGGTACTTC
TRBJ1-2,NA,TRBV7-2,few,CASSSPRQGLSYGYTF,TGTGCCAGCAGCTCCCCGAGGCAGGGATTGAGCTATGGCTACACCTTC
TRBJ2-7,NA,TRBV4-1,NA,CASSLQGGLGLGHEQYF,TGCGCCAGCAGCCTCCAAGGGGGTCTCGGGTTAGGCCACGAGCAGTACTTC
TRBJ1-5,TRBD1,TRBV13,once,CASSLSGGADQPQHF,TGTGCCAGCAGCTTATCAGGGGGCGCGGATCAGCCCCAGCATTTT
TRBJ1-2,TRBD1,TRBV15,NA,CATSRATGGVYGYTF,TGTGCCACCAGCAGAGCGACAGGGGGCGTCTATGGCTACACCTTC
TRBJ1-1,NA,TRBV5-4,few,CASSLRGWRMNTEAFF,TGTGCCAGCAGCTTGAGGGGTTGGAGAATGAACACTGAAGCTTTCTTT
TRBJ2-7,NA,TRBV5-8,few,CASSFGTFYEQYF,TGTGCCAGCAGCTTTGGGACATTCTACGAGCAGTACTTC
TRBJ2-1,TRBD2,TRBV14,few,CASSPLTSGRGNEQFF,TGTGCCAGCAGCCCCCTAACTAGCGGGAGAGGCAATGAGCAGTTCTTC
TRBJ2-5,TRBD2,TRBV5-1,few,CASSVLAGVGETQYF,TGCGCCAGCAGCGTTCTAGCGGGGGTAGGGGAGACCCAGTACTTC
TRBJ2-7,TRBD1,TRBV2,NA,CASGTRQGVSYEQYF,TGTGCCAGCGGTACTAGACAGGGCGTCTCCTACGAGCAGTACTTC
TRBJ2-5,TRBD1,TRBV5-4,NA,CASRKEGQTFQETQYF,TGTGCCAGCAGAAAAGAGGGACAGACGTTCCAAGAGACCCAGTACTTC
TRBJ1-4,NA,TRBV5-6,NA,CASSHGAGAWGYNEKLFF,TGTGCCAGCAGCCACGGAGCGGGGGCTTGGGGTTATAATGAAAAACTGTTTTTT
TRBJ2-1,NA,TRBV6-1,few,CASSEMSQGWEQFF,TGTGCCAGCAGTGAAATGAGCCAGGGGTGGGAGCAGTTCTTC
TRBJ2-7,NA,TRBV4-1,NA,CASSQVPAGLSYEQYF,TGCGCCAGCAGCCAAGTGCCGGCGGGGCTTTCCTACGAGCAGTACTTC
TRBJ1-1,NA,TRBV27,few,CASSPKGGDTEAFF,TGTGCCAGCAGTCCCAAGGGAGGGGACACTGAAGCTTTCTTT
TRBJ1-1,NA,TRBV6-5,NA,CASSYSAGNTEAFF,TGTGCCAGCAGTTACTCCGCCGGGAACACTGAAGCTTTCTTT
TRBJ1-5,NA,TRBV21-1,few,CASSAGRQGATPNNQPQHF,TGTGCCAGCAGCGCAGGTAGACAGGGGGCAACCCCCAACAATCAGCCCCAGCATTTT
TRBJ2-3,NA,TRBV6-6,NA,CASSYLGPDSTDTQYF,TGTGCCAGCAGTTACCTGGGTCCGGACTCCACAGATACGCAGTATTTT
TRBJ1-3,NA,TRBV4-3,few,CASSQDGRGGSGNTIYF,TGCGCCAGCAGCCAAGATGGGAGGGGAGGGTCTGGAAACACCATATATTTT
TRBJ2-7,TRBD1,TRBV6-6,few,CASKTPQGEELHEQYF,TGTGCCAGCAAAACCCCCCAGGGGGAAGAGCTCCACGAGCAGTACTTC
TRBJ2-7,TRBD1,TRBV4-1,NA,CASSQVPQLDRDHYEQYF,TGCGCCAGCAGCCAAGTCCCCCAGCTCGACAGGGACCACTACGAGCAGTACTTC
TRBJ2-1,NA,TRBV30,few,CAWGRDNYNEQFF,TGTGCCTGGGGCAGGGACAACTACAATGAGCAGTTCTTC